This TCR beta chain came from a study of identical twins. Study results and caveats: Invariant populations such as MAIT and iNKT cells could partly muddle zero-insertion analyses.

This clonotype was observed at least ten times. Its antigen remains unidentified. TCRdb passed the 5' RACE reads through MiXCR, listing each CDR3 protein once. In the table there are approximately 630,000 distinct CDR3 sequences, roughly 7.2% of which are singletons. The CDR3 totals 14 residues. The V gene lost 3 bases and the J gene lost 1 base, with 11 bases spanning the gap. The germline V gene has CDR1 DFQATT and CDR2 SNEGSKA (reference sequence). These data also featured in a second study, about yellow fever vaccine responses in identical twins.

The source of this sequence is a woman in her late teens or twenties in good health. This chain links TRBV20-1 with TRBJ2-3; tentative D call: TRBD1 (5 bases). Specimen: PBMCs. CDR3 DNA sequence: TGCAGTGCTAGTGTAACAGGACGCACAGATACGCAGTATTTT. Translated: CSASVTGRTDTQYF.